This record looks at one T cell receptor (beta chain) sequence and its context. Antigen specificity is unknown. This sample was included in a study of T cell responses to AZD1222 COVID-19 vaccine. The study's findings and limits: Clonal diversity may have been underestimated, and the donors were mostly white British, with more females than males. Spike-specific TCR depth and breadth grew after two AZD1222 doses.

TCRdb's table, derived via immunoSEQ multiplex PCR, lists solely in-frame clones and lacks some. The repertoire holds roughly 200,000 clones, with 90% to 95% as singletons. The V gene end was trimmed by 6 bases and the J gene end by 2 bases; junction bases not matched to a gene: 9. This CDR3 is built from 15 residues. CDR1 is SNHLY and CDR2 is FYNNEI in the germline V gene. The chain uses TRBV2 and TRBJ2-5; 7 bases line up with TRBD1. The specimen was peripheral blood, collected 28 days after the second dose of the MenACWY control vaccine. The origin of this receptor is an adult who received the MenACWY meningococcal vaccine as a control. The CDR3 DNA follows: TGTGCCAGCAGATACGGACAGGCCCCGCAAGAGACCCAGTACTTC. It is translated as CASRYGQAPQETQYF.